The entry that follows covers one T cell receptor beta chain sequence. The sample is drawn from a study of blood T cell repertoires in COVID-19. Study in general: Some COVID-19 samples were acute and others convalescent; all came from the United States, Italy and Spain. Sources were T cells, B-cell-depleted T cells, or PBMCs; the material itself was cDNA or gDNA.

V gave up 0 bases and J gave up 4 bases; unmatched junction bases: 9. Germline-derived CDR1 and CDR2 are SGHRS and YFSETQ. The CDR3 length is 16 residues. Source study methods: Reference gene primer amplification gave nucleated cell count estimates. Only in-frame clones appear in the TCRdb table, and some are missing; sequencing was by immunoSEQ multiplex PCR. V and J calls and clone size are as listed in that table; D and trimming were resolved from the DNA. This sample has more than 55,000 clones, with 65% to 85% found just once. The receptor's source is a man aged 55 to 70 with acute or convalescent COVID-19. This chain connects TRBV5-1 to TRBJ1-2; TRBD1 agrees at 7 bases. Sequenced sample: peripheral blood. CDR3 loop: CASSLGSSGGTYGYTF. CDR3 sequence (DNA): TGCGCCAGCAGCTTGGGGTCGTCAGGGGGGACCTATGGCTACACCTTC.